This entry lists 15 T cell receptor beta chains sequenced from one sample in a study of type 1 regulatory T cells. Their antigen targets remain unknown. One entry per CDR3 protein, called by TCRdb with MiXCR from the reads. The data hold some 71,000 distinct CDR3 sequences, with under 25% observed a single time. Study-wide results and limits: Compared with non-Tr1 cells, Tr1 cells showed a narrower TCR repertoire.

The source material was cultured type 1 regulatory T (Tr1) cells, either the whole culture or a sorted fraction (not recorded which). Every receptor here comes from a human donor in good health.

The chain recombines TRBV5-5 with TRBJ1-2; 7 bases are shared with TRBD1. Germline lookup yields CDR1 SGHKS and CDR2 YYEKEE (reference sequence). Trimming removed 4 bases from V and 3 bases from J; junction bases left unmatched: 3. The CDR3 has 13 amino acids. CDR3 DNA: TGTGCCAGCAGCACTGGGACAGACTATGGCTACACCTTC. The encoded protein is CASSTGTDYGYTF.

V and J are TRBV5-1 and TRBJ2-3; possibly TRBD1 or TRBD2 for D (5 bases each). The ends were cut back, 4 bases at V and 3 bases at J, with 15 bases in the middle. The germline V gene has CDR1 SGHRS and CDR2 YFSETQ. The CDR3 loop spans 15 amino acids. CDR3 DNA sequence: TGCGCCAGCAGCGATGGGACCCCCTCGACAGATACGCAGTATTTT. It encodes CASSDGTPSTDTQYF.

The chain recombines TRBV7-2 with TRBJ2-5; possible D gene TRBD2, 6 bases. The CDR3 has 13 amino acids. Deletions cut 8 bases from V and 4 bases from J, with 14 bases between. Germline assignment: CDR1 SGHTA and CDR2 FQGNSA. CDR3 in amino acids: CASHFAGGETQYF. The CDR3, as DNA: TGTGCCAGCCACTTCGCCGGGGGAGAGACCCAGTACTTC.

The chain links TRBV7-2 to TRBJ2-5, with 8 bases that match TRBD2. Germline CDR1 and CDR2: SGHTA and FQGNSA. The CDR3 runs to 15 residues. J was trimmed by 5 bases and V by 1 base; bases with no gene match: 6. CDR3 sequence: CASSLVGRASETQYF. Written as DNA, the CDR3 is TGTGCCAGCAGCTTAGTCGGGAGGGCCTCCGAGACCCAGTACTTC. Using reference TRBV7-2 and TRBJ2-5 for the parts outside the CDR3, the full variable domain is GAGVSQSPSNKVTEKGKDVELRCDPISGHTALYWYRQSLGQGLEFLIYFQGNSAPDKSGLPSDRFSAERTGGSVSTLTIQRTQQEDSAVYLCASSLVGRASETQYFGPGTRLLVL.

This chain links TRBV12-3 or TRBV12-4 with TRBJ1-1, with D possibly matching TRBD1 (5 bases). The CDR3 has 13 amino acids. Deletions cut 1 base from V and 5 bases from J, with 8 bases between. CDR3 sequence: CASSLGGWTEAFF. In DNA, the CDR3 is TGTGCCAGCAGTTTAGGGGGCTGGACTGAAGCTTTCTTT.

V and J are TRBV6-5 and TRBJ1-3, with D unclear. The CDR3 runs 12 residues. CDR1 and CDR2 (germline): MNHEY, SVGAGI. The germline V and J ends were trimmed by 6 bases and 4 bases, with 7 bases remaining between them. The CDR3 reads CASSSQGNTIYF. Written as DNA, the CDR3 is TGTGCCAGCAGCTCACAAGGAAACACCATATATTTT.

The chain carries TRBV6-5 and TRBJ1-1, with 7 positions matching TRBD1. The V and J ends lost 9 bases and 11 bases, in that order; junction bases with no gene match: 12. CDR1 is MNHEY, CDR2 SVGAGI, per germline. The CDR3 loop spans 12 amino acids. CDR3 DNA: TGTGCCAGTTCGATTACAGGGGATCGGGCTTTCTTT. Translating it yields CASSITGDRAFF.

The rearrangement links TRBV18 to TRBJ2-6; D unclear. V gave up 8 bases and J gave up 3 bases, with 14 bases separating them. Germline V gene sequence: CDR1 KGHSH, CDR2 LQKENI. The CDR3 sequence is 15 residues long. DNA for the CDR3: TGTGCCAGCCGCCCGGTGAGGTTTGGGGCCAACGTCCTGACTTTC. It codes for CASRPVRFGANVLTF.

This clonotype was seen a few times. In DNA form, the CDR3 reads TGTGCCAGTAGTATTCAGGGGACGAACACTGAAGCTTTCTTT. It yields the protein CASSIQGTNTEAFF. This chain connects TRBV19 to TRBJ1-1; weak D call: TRBD1 (6 bases). This CDR3 spans 14 amino acids. The ends were cut back, 3 bases at V and 1 base at J, with 9 bases in the middle. Germline-derived CDR1 and CDR2 are LNHDA and SQIVND (reference sequence).

The CDR3 reads CASSSPTSGSWNEQFF. The CDR3 bases are TGTGCCAGCAGTTCTCCCACTAGCGGGAGTTGGAATGAGCAGTTCTTC. V is TRBV28 and J is TRBJ2-1; 11 nucleotides line up with TRBD2. V trimming: 4 bases; J trimming: 7 bases; junction bases outside the gene matches: 9. Germline V gene data show CDR1 as MDHEN and CDR2 as SYDVKM. CDR3 size: 16 residues.

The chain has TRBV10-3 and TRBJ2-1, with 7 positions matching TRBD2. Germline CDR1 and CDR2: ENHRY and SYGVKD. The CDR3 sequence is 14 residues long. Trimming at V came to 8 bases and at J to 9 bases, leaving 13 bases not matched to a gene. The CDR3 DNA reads TGTGCCATCGGAAATCTGGGGGAGGGTGGTGAGCAGTTCTTC. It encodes CAIGNLGEGGEQFF.

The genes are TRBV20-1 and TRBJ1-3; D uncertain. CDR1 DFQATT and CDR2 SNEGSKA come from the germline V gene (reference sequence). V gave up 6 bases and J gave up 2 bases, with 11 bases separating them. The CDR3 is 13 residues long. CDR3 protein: CSAQTATGNTIYF. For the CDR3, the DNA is TGCAGTGCCCAGACTGCAACTGGAAACACCATATATTTT.

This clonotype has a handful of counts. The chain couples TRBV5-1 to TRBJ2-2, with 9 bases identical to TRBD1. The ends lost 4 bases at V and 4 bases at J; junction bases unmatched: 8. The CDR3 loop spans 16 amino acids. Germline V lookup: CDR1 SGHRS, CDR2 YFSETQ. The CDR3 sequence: CASSRATGGVTGELFF. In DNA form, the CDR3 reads TGCGCCAGCAGCAGAGCTACAGGGGGCGTCACCGGGGAGCTGTTTTTT.

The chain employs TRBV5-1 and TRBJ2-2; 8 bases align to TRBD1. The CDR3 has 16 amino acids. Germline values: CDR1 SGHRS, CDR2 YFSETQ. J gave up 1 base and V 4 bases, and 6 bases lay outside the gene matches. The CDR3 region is CASSRSGTGNTGELFF. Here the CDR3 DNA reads TGCGCCAGCAGCAGATCCGGGACAGGGAACACCGGGGAGCTGTTTTTT.

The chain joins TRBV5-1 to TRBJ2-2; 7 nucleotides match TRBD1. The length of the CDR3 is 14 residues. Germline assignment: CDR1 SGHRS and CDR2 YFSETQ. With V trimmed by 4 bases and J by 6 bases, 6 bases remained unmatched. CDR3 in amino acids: CASSLFDRAGELFF. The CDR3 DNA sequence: TGCGCCAGCAGCCTATTTGACAGGGCCGGGGAGCTGTTTTTT.